This T cell receptor beta chain was retrieved from a study of blood T cell repertoires in COVID-19. This CDR3 region has 17 residues. V gave up 2 bases and J gave up 0 bases, with 14 bases separating them. Germline CDR1 is SGHTA and CDR2 is FQGNSA. Source study methods: It was from reference gene primer amplification that nucleated cell counts were estimated. The table came from immunoSEQ multiplex PCR; TCRdb's copy has only in-frame clones and leaves some out. The DNA gave D and trimming, while V, J and clone size come from that table. Of around 180,000 clones detected, around four fifths appear once; the ten largest clones hold over 5%. This clone was observed once.

The chain carries TRBV7-2 and TRBJ1-3; D is possibly TRBD1 (6 bases). Input material: peripheral blood. This clonotype was obtained from a woman aged 30 to 39 with acute or convalescent COVID-19. The CDR3 reads CASSLPTGPISGNTIYF. The DNA for the CDR3 is TGTGCCAGCAGCTTACCGACAGGCCCAATCTCTGGAAACACCATATATTTT.